A selection of T cell receptor beta chains follows, all from one sample in a study of identifying expanded T cells in peripheral blood. Sequenced by immunoSEQ multiplex PCR; TCRdb stores in-frame clones only, minus some. The sample holds under 90,000 clones, about nine tenths seen once. The sample consisted of blood. All receptors come from a person aged 18 to 70 in good health. CDR3s include the opening cysteine and the closing phenylalanine or tryptophan. The D gene is left open where the match is weak. Clone sizes are given selectively: once, few, many, or a class where the clone is expanded.

TRBV4-3	TRBJ1-2	.	TRBD1	CASSQDSGVRGLSYTF	TGCGCCAGCAGCCAAGATAGCGGGGTCAGGGGGTTGAGCTACACCTTC
TRBV4-3	TRBJ2-2	.	.	CASSPTEGLVGSGELFF	TGCGCCAGCAGCCCTACCGAGGGACTCGTGGGGTCCGGGGAGCTGTTTTTT
TRBV6-5	TRBJ1-1	.	TRBD1	CASSRQGGGTEAFF	TGTGCCAGCAGTAGACAGGGGGGAGGGACTGAAGCTTTCTTT
TRBV29-1	TRBJ1-1	.	TRBD1	CSVDRGLMNTEAFF	TGCAGCGTTGACAGGGGGCTGATGAACACTGAAGCTTTCTTT
TRBV27	TRBJ1-5	few	.	CASSLSSNQPQHF	TGTGCCAGCAGTTTATCCTCCAATCAGCCCCAGCATTTT
TRBV28	TRBJ1-5	.	.	CASRGGGGQPQHF	TGTGCCAGCAGGGGAGGGGGGGGCCAGCCCCAGCATTTT
TRBV27	TRBJ1-5	.	TRBD1	CASSSRTGSGVGNQPQHF	TGTGCCAGCAGTTCACGGACAGGGTCGGGGGTTGGCAATCAGCCCCAGCATTTT
TRBV28	TRBJ2-7	.	.	CASSFTYEQYF	TGTGCCAGCAGTTTTACATACGAGCAGTACTTC
TRBV7-8	TRBJ1-2	.	.	CASSPEGGADFYGYTF	TGTGCCAGCAGCCCAGAAGGGGGAGCCGACTTTTATGGCTACACCTTC
TRBV28	TRBJ1-1	.	TRBD1	CASSSGTVNTEAFF	TGTGCCAGCAGTTCCGGGACAGTGAACACTGAAGCTTTCTTT
TRBV18	TRBJ2-1	once	.	CASSPGTQSFF	TGTGCCAGCTCACCAGGGACTCAATCGTTCTTC
TRBV7-2	TRBJ2-3	few	.	CASSYASDTQYF	TGTGCCAGCAGCTACGCGTCAGATACGCAGTATTTT
TRBV11-2	TRBJ2-1	.	TRBD2	CASTLLAGVRTNEQFF	TGTGCCAGCACCCTACTAGCGGGAGTTCGGACTAATGAGCAGTTCTTC
TRBV7-2	TRBJ2-7	.	TRBD1	CASSFRPDRGAGEQYF	TGTGCCAGCAGCTTCCGCCCCGACAGGGGCGCGGGGGAGCAGTACTTC
TRBV29-1	TRBJ2-5	.	.	CSVEDSWRKETQYF	TGCAGCGTTGAAGATTCCTGGAGGAAAGAGACCCAGTACTTC
TRBV5-1	TRBJ1-2	few	.	CASSLDDSPYYGYTF	TGCGCCAGCAGCCTGGATGACTCCCCCTACTATGGCTACACCTTC
TRBV11-2	TRBJ2-1	once	TRBD2	CASNHRGVAGHNEQFF	TGTGCCAGCAACCACCGAGGGGTAGCGGGTCACAATGAGCAGTTCTTC
TRBV5-6	TRBJ1-5	.	.	CASSLWQGYQPQHF	TGTGCCAGCAGCTTGTGGCAGGGGTATCAGCCCCAGCATTTT
TRBV4-3	TRBJ1-2	.	.	CASSLYSSGETYGYTF	TGCGCCAGCAGCCTATATTCATCCGGAGAGACCTATGGCTACACCTTC
TRBV27	TRBJ1-2	.	TRBD1	CASSRQGANYGYTF	TGTGCCAGCAGTCGACAGGGGGCTAACTATGGCTACACCTTC
TRBV11-2	TRBJ2-7	.	TRBD2	CASSFDHSGGFVYEQYF	TGTGCCAGCAGCTTTGACCACTCGGGGGGATTCGTCTACGAGCAGTACTTC
TRBV27	TRBJ2-7	.	TRBD2	CASSQTSGSFYEQYF	TGTGCCAGCAGCCAAACTAGCGGGAGTTTCTACGAGCAGTACTTC
TRBV6-1	TRBJ2-3	.	.	CASTDDSTDTQYF	TGTGCCAGCACCGACGACAGCACAGATACGCAGTATTTT
TRBV21-1	TRBJ1-2	.	.	CASSGPDRDLDGYTF	TGTGCCAGCAGCGGGCCGGACAGGGACCTTGATGGCTACACCTTC
TRBV27	TRBJ2-2	.	.	CASSPRGARNTGELFF	TGTGCCAGCAGTCCTCGTGGGGCCCGTAACACCGGGGAGCTGTTTTTT
TRBV9	TRBJ1-1	.	.	CASRGKGNTEAFF	TGTGCCAGCAGGGGGAAAGGTAACACTGAAGCTTTCTTT
TRBV7-2	TRBJ2-1	once	.	CASSYYGVVSYNEQFF	TGTGCCAGCAGCTACTATGGGGTAGTCTCCTACAATGAGCAGTTCTTC
TRBV2	TRBJ2-5	.	TRBD2	CASIWGGGVETQYF	TGTGCCAGCATCTGGGGCGGGGGGGTAGAGACCCAGTACTTC
TRBV6-6	TRBJ2-3	.	.	CASSYSAPSTQYF	TGTGCCAGCAGTTACTCGGCCCCAAGTACGCAGTATTTT
TRBV6-1	TRBJ1-5	.	.	CASGRAGHSNQPQHF	TGTGCCAGCGGTAGGGCAGGACATAGCAATCAGCCCCAGCATTTT
TRBV9	TRBJ2-7	.	.	CASSNGLGVYEQYF	TGTGCCAGCAGTAATGGGCTGGGAGTTTACGAGCAGTACTTC
TRBV19	TRBJ2-2	few	.	CASSIFTLRGTGELFF	TGTGCCAGTAGTATATTTACACTTCGGGGCACCGGGGAGCTGTTTTTT
TRBV6-1	TRBJ2-7	.	TRBD1	CASSPTGVPYEQYF	TGTGCCAGCAGCCCCACAGGGGTCCCCTACGAGCAGTACTTC
TRBV5-6	TRBJ2-4	.	TRBD2	CASSSTSGGLAKNIQYF	TGTGCCAGCAGCTCAACTAGCGGGGGATTAGCCAAAAACATTCAGTACTTC
TRBV5-4	TRBJ2-5	.	TRBD1	CASSLDRAETQYF	TGTGCCAGCAGCTTAGACAGGGCAGAGACCCAGTACTTC
TRBV6-5	TRBJ2-5	.	TRBD2	CASSYFSGGYQETQYF	TGTGCCAGCAGTTACTTCTCGGGGGGGTACCAAGAGACCCAGTACTTC
TRBV25-1	TRBJ2-4	.	TRBD2	CASSPGLAIAKNIQYF	TGTGCCAGCAGTCCCGGACTAGCGATAGCCAAAAACATTCAGTACTTC
TRBV28	TRBJ2-3	once	.	CASSLSGSTDTQYF	TGTGCCAGCAGTTTAAGCGGCAGCACAGATACGCAGTATTTT
TRBV11-2	TRBJ2-1	.	TRBD2	CASSPPGGRAVDEQFF	TGTGCCAGCAGCCCGCCCGGCGGGAGGGCAGTCGATGAGCAGTTCTTC
TRBV29-1	TRBJ2-1	.	TRBD1	CSVEERDRGGNEQFF	TGCAGCGTTGAAGAAAGGGACAGGGGGGGCAATGAGCAGTTCTTC
TRBV5-1	TRBJ2-3	.	.	CASSFPGSETDTQYF	TGCGCCAGCAGCTTCCCAGGGTCTGAAACAGATACGCAGTATTTT
TRBV7-2	TRBJ1-2	.	TRBD1	CASSPRQGTGGYTF	TGTGCCAGCAGCCCCAGACAGGGGACGGGGGGCTACACCTTC
TRBV18	TRBJ2-1	.	.	CASSEQHPEQFF	TGTGCCAGCTCAGAACAGCATCCAGAGCAGTTCTTC
TRBV9	TRBJ2-1	.	.	CASGRGGNEQFF	TGTGCCAGCGGCCGGGGAGGAAATGAGCAGTTCTTC
TRBV10-3	TRBJ1-6	.	.	CAINTGQNNSPLHF	TGTGCCATCAATACGGGACAAAATAATTCACCCCTCCACTTT
TRBV4-3	TRBJ2-7	.	.	CASSLNRGPYEQYF	TGCGCCAGCAGCCTAAACCGGGGACCCTACGAGCAGTACTTC
TRBV27	TRBJ1-4	.	TRBD1	CASSPTDRAGKLFF	TGTGCCAGCAGTCCAACCGACAGGGCCGGGAAACTGTTTTTT
TRBV5-6	TRBJ1-2	medium-sized	TRBD1	CASRAGTGSGYTF	TGTGCCAGCAGGGCCGGGACAGGGAGTGGCTACACCTTC
TRBV11-1	TRBJ2-1	.	.	CASSLEGGYNEQFF	TGTGCCAGCAGCTTAGAAGGGGGCTACAATGAGCAGTTCTTC
TRBV28	TRBJ1-3	.	TRBD1	CASSIGGDSLGNTIYF	TGTGCCAGCAGCATAGGGGGGGACAGTCTTGGAAACACCATATATTTT